This entry lists 5 T cell receptor beta chains sequenced from one sample in a study of T cells in Graves' hyperthyroidism and ophthalmopathy. TCR beta CDR3 regions were amplified from RNA transcripts. With the HTBI primer set, the TCR CDR3 went through a first round of RT-PCR. TCRdb reprocessed the multiplex PCR reads via MiXCR and lists one record per CDR3 protein. The data show a few hundred thousand distinct CDR3 sequences, roughly 22% seen once. The sequenced material came from blood. These receptors all come from a man under 40 with Graves' ophthalmopathy.

In this sample, this clonotype turned up a few times. The chain carries TRBV19 and TRBJ2-7, with 9 positions matching TRBD2. Unmatched junction bases numbered 4, after V lost 4 bases and J lost 3 bases. The length of the CDR3 is 14 residues. CDR1 and CDR2 from the germline V gene are LNHDA and SQIVND (reference sequence). The CDR3 DNA is TGTGCCAGTAGTAGGGGGACTAGCATCTACGAGCAGTACTTC. Amino acid sequence: CASSRGTSIYEQYF.

The chain links TRBV12-3 or TRBV12-4 to TRBJ2-7; 8 nucleotides align to TRBD1. V lost 2 bases, J lost 4 bases, and 13 bases stayed unmatched. CDR3 length: 17 residues. The CDR3 here is CASSLTAYRGNGYEQYF. The CDR3 nucleotides are TGTGCCAGCAGTTTAACAGCCTACAGGGGGAACGGGTACGAGCAGTACTTC.

In its sample, this clonotype was seen many times. CDR3 sequence reads: CASSQAKGALGEKLFF. The DNA of the CDR3 is TGTGCCAGCAGCCAGGCCAAAGGGGCTCTTGGTGAAAAACTGTTTTTT. This sequence joins TRBV3-1 and TRBJ1-4, with D tentatively TRBD1 (5 bases). Germline V gene sequence: CDR1 LGHDT, CDR2 YNNKEL (reference sequence). Trimming removed 3 bases at V and 7 bases at J, with 18 bases between. The CDR3 is made up of 16 amino acids.

In this sample, this clonotype turned up a few times. This chain links TRBV18 with TRBJ1-1; 9 nucleotides line up with TRBD1. The CDR3 is 13 residues long. In germline, CDR1 is KGHSH, CDR2 LQKENI. V dropped 4 bases and J dropped 11; count of bases not matched to a gene: 8. The CDR3 nucleotides read TGTGCCAGCTCACGGGACAGGGAAAGTAGTGCTTTCTTT. Amino acid sequence: CASSRDRESSAFF.

This clonotype was seen repeatedly, ten times or more. V gene TRBV5-1 combines with J gene TRBJ2-3; D unresolved. Trimming left V 3 bases short and J 4 bases short, with 18 bases between. Germline V CDR1 and CDR2: SGHRS, YFSETQ. This CDR3 is 16 amino acids long. CDR3 amino acids: CASSSNRARAADTQYF. The DNA of the CDR3 is TGCGCCAGCAGCTCGAACCGGGCCCGCGCAGCAGATACGCAGTATTTT.